The rows below give T cell receptor beta chains drawn from one sample of a study of shared T cell receptors in the human thymus. Here immunoSEQ multiplex PCR was the method, and the copy in TCRdb shows in-frame clones only, minus some. The repertoire includes 500,000 to 550,000 clones, approximately 78% of them detected once, and more than 0.01% sits in the top ten. These data were likewise used in another study, on human thymus T cells.

Sequencing was done on a sample of thymocytes. The receptors originated from a boy younger than two with a congenital heart defect. Both conserved end residues are part of each CDR3. The D gene is left open where the match is weak. Some rows have no size entry. The others give once, few or many, or a class for an expanded clone.

V	size	D	J	CDR3	DNA
TRBV7-2	-	TRBD1	TRBJ2-7	CASSSTGGSYEQYF	TGTGCCAGCAGCTCGACAGGGGGCTCCTACGAGCAGTACTTC
TRBV14	-	TRBD2	TRBJ2-7	CASSTGTSGTYEQYF	TGTGCCAGCAGCACAGGGACTAGCGGGACCTACGAGCAGTACTTC
TRBV4-1	-	-	TRBJ1-5	CASSQTGGGFSNQPQHF	TGCGCCAGCAGCCAAACGGGAGGAGGGTTCTCAAATCAGCCCCAGCATTTT
TRBV7-3	-	-	TRBJ2-1	CASSSQGNEQFF	TGTGCCAGCAGCTCTCAGGGCAATGAGCAGTTCTTC
TRBV11-2	once	-	TRBJ1-5	CASSLAAVAQPQHF	TGTGCCAGCAGCTTAGCGGCGGTGGCGCAGCCCCAGCATTTT
TRBV15	few	-	TRBJ2-7	CATSRYYGTLYEQYF	TGTGCCACCAGCAGATATTACGGGACACTCTACGAGCAGTACTTC
TRBV11-2	-	-	TRBJ2-1	CASSLERGQFF	TGTGCCAGCAGCTTAGAGAGAGGGCAGTTCTTC
TRBV20-1	-	-	TRBJ1-3	CSARRSNTIYF	TGCAGTGCTAGGAGGTCTAACACCATATATTTT
TRBV7-8	-	TRBD2	TRBJ2-3	CASSLVIWREGNTDTQYF	TGTGCCAGCAGCTTAGTAATTTGGCGGGAGGGAAACACAGATACGCAGTATTTT
TRBV5-1	-	-	TRBJ1-2	CASSLVWDGGSFNQYGYTF	TGCGCCAGCAGCTTGGTTTGGGACGGGGGGTCCTTCAACCAGTATGGCTACACCTTC
TRBV29-1	-	TRBD1	TRBJ1-1	CSVDETGGSSGGGAFF	TGCAGCGTTGATGAGACAGGGGGCTCAAGCGGAGGTGGAGCTTTCTTT
TRBV7-9	-	-	TRBJ1-5	CASSLAPSPVGEDQPQHF	TGTGCCAGCAGCTTAGCCCCCTCCCCCGTAGGTGAGGATCAGCCCCAGCATTTT
TRBV5-4	-	TRBD2	TRBJ2-7	CASSSGTSGTGEQYF	TGTGCCAGCAGCTCTGGGACTAGCGGTACGGGTGAGCAGTACTTC
TRBV7-9	-	-	TRBJ2-7	CASSHTRGSYEQYF	TGTGCCAGCAGCCATACCCGCGGCTCCTACGAGCAGTACTTC
TRBV4-1	-	-	TRBJ2-1	CASSQEGVGEQFF	TGCGCCAGCAGCCAAGAAGGGGTTGGTGAGCAGTTCTTC
TRBV28	-	-	TRBJ2-1	CASRMGVSGPYNEQFF	TGTGCCAGCAGGATGGGCGTTAGCGGACCCTACAATGAGCAGTTCTTC
TRBV6-5	once	TRBD2	TRBJ2-7	CASSYVGTSGPEQYF	TGTGCCAGCAGTTACGTAGGGACTAGCGGTCCCGAGCAGTACTTC
TRBV20-1	-	-	TRBJ1-1	CSARSGGGAFF	TGCAGTGCTAGGTCGGGCGGAGGAGCTTTCTTT
TRBV11-2	-	TRBD2	TRBJ2-7	CASSLPNVEREVHEQYF	TGTGCCAGCAGCTTGCCCAATGTGGAGCGGGAGGTCCACGAGCAGTACTTC
TRBV30	few	TRBD1	TRBJ1-2	CAWSLDRESYGYTF	TGTGCCTGGAGCCTCGACAGGGAATCCTATGGCTACACCTTC
TRBV4-1	-	-	TRBJ1-5	CASSHRGSNQPQHF	TGCGCCAGCAGCCACAGGGGTAGCAATCAGCCCCAGCATTTT
TRBV4-3	few	TRBD1	TRBJ2-7	CASSQRTGTGTYEQYF	TGCGCCAGCAGCCAGAGGACCGGGACAGGGACCTACGAGCAGTACTTC
TRBV4-3	few	-	TRBJ1-5	CASSHYRQVNQPQHF	TGCGCCAGCAGCCATTATCGACAGGTAAATCAGCCCCAGCATTTT
TRBV4-2	-	-	TRBJ2-3	CASSPPGWSDTQYF	TGTGCCAGCAGCCCGCCTGGCTGGTCCGATACGCAGTATTTT
TRBV30	-	-	TRBJ1-5	CAWSVCQIDSNQPQHF	TGTGCCTGGAGTGTATGCCAGATTGATAGCAATCAGCCCCAGCATTTT
TRBV5-6	-	-	TRBJ1-1	CASSLGRRTNTEAFF	TGTGCCAGCAGCTTGGGACGGAGAACGAACACTGAAGCTTTCTTT